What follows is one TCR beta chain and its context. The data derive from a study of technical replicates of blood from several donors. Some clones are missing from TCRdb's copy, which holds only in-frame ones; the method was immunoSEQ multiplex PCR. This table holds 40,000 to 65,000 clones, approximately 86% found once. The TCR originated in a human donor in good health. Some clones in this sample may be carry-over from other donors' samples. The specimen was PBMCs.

CDR3 DNA: TGTGCCTGGAGTCAGCTGACAGCGGGATATCATGAGCAGTTCTTC. Its translation: CAWSQLTAGYHEQFF. The chain has TRBV30 and TRBJ2-1, with 7 positions matching TRBD2. The J segment lost 8 bases and the V segment lost 2 bases, leaving 12 bases of the junction unmatched. Germline values: CDR1 GTSNPN, CDR2 SVGIG (reference sequence). The CDR3 is 15 amino acids.